The clone carrying this T cell receptor (beta chain) was observed a few times. Antigen unknown. The sample belongs to a study of T-cell reconstitution after alpha-beta-depleted transplantation in children. It was with unique molecular identifiers that the TCRbeta library was prepared. TCRdb re-called the PCR reads with MiXCR, one entry per CDR3 protein. Among about 610,000 distinct CDR3 sequences, roughly 30% were seen once, and the ten largest hold around a third. Looked up from germline, CDR1 is MDHEN and CDR2 is SYDVKM. Trimming removed 8 bases at V and 1 base at J, with 5 bases between. The CDR3 sequence is 11 residues long. Study-level results: Most T-cell counts and diversity one year after the transplant came from T cells that were newly produced. High day-60 TCRbeta diversity in some patients came from surviving recipient T cells and thymic progenitors. Expanded graft clones, several hundred of them, were reportedly the source of alpha-beta T cells about two months after transplant.

The genes are TRBV28 and TRBJ1-1; D not certain. The TCR sequence derives from a boy under two years old with Wiskott-Aldrich syndrome, due to receive a stem cell transplant. This material consisted of PBMCs, taken before TCRalphabeta/CD19-depleted stem cell transplant. As DNA, the CDR3 is TGTGCCAGCCATGGGAACACTGAAGCTTTCTTT. Encoded protein: CASHGNTEAFF.